Shown below are 20 T cell receptor beta chains from a single sample sequenced in a study of chemoradiotherapy in HPV16-positive cancers. TCRdb's copy holds only in-frame clones and misses some; the assay was immunoSEQ multiplex PCR. Among just under 40,000 clones listed, roughly 77% were seen once. Sequenced here: blood, sampled from a patient who underwent chemoradiotherapy. Source of these receptors: a human donor with HPV-associated anogenital cancer.

This clone was seen only a few times. The V and J genes are TRBV5-5 and TRBJ1-3, with D maybe TRBD1 (6 bases). The CDR3 has 15 residues. V shed 3 bases and J shed 2 bases, with 12 bases lying between them. Germline lookup yields CDR1 SGHKS and CDR2 YYEKEE (reference sequence). This CDR3 reads CASSSRGNTGNTIYF. The CDR3 DNA reads TGTGCCAGCAGCTCGAGGGGGAATACTGGAAACACCATATATTTT. Full variable domain (outside the CDR3, taken from reference TRBV5-5 and TRBJ1-3): DAGVTQSPTHLIKTRGQQVTLRCSPISGHKSVSWYQQVLGQGPQFIFQYYEKEERGRGNFPDRFSARQFPNYSSELNVNALLLGDSALYLCASSSRGNTGNTIYFGEGSWLTVV.

This clone was observed a handful of times. The rearrangement links TRBV6-5 to TRBJ1-6, with a weak D call TRBD1 (5 bases). Germline CDR1 and CDR2: MNHEY and SVGAGI. V was trimmed by 0 bases and J by 5 bases, leaving 8 bases between them. CDR3 length: 15 amino acids. The CDR3 region has the DNA TGTGCCAGCAGTTACTCGCAGGACAATAATTCACCCCTCCACTTT. Its protein product is CASSYSQDNNSPLHF.

The chain is built from TRBV25-1 and TRBJ2-2, with D possibly matching TRBD2 (6 bases). Trimming took off 2 bases at V and 6 bases at J, with 22 bases between the two ends. Germline CDR1 and CDR2: MGHDK and SYGVNS. This CDR3 contains 18 residues. CDR3 residues: CASSELIRPLGGAGELFF. CDR3 DNA: TGTGCCAGCAGTGAACTAATTCGGCCGCTTGGCGGGGCCGGGGAGCTGTTTTTT.

This rearrangement joins TRBV7-6 to TRBJ2-5; possible D gene TRBD1, 6 bases. V shed 3 bases and J shed 2 bases, with 19 bases lying between them. The CDR3 length is 17 residues. Germline loops: CDR1 SGHVS, CDR2 FNYEAQ. This CDR3 reads CASSFLGTSLSQETQYF. CDR3 DNA: TGTGCCAGCAGCTTTCTAGGGACATCCCTTTCTCAAGAGACCCAGTACTTC.

The chain carries TRBV25-1 and TRBJ1-1; D may be TRBD1 (5 bases). The length of the CDR3 is 14 residues. Germline loops: CDR1 MGHDK, CDR2 SYGVNS. V lost 6 bases and J lost 6, with 17 bases in between. The DNA for the CDR3 is TGTGCCAGCAGAGGGGCCCGTGGAAACGCTGAAGCTTTCTTT. Protein product: CASRGARGNAEAFF.

The chain carries TRBV30 and TRBJ2-7, with D possibly being TRBD1 (6 bases). This CDR3 has 14 residues. The ends were cut back, 2 bases at V and 1 base at J, with 12 bases in the middle. In germline, CDR1 is GTSNPN, CDR2 SVGIG (reference sequence). The CDR3: CAWSFGGTSYEQYF. The CDR3 bases are TGTGCCTGGAGTTTTGGGGGCACTTCCTACGAGCAGTACTTC.

This sequence joins TRBV5-1 and TRBJ1-4; D ambiguous. CDR1 and CDR2 (germline): SGHRS, YFSETQ. Between the trimmed V and J ends, which lost 2 bases and 7 bases, there was a span of 6 bases. This CDR3 region has 12 residues. DNA for the CDR3: TGCGCCAGCAGCTTCGGCTTTGAAAAACTGTTTTTT. It is translated as CASSFGFEKLFF.

The chain joins TRBV5-5 to TRBJ1-1; D ambiguous. Trimming left V 4 bases short and J 7 bases short, with 14 bases between. Germline values: CDR1 SGHKS, CDR2 YYEKEE (reference sequence). The CDR3 is 13 amino acids. In DNA form, the CDR3 reads TGTGCCAGCAGCATAATCTCGAACGATGAAGCTTTCTTT. Its translation: CASSIISNDEAFF.

The chain uses TRBV6-6 and TRBJ2-7; no clear D gene. In germline, CDR1 is MNHNY, CDR2 SVGAGI (reference sequence). CDR3 length equals 14 residues. V was pared by 7 bases and J by 0 bases, with 13 bases between. The CDR3 nucleotides read TGTGCCAGCACTGATTGGGGTGGCTCCTACGAGCAGTACTTC. It specifies CASTDWGGSYEQYF.

V and J are TRBV9 and TRBJ2-5; tentative D call: TRBD2 (7 bases). Germline V gives CDR1 SGDLS, CDR2 YYNGEE. The CDR3 extends over 14 amino acids. Deletions cut 6 bases from V and 4 bases from J, with 16 bases between. CDR3 loop: CASTRGGFGETQYF. The CDR3 DNA follows: TGTGCCAGCACTAGGGGGGGGTTCGGAGAGACCCAGTACTTC. Drawing the rest from reference TRBV9 and TRBJ2-5, the complete variable domain is DSGVTQTPKHLITATGQRVTLRCSPRSGDLSVYWYQQSLDQGLQFLIQYYNGEERAKGNILERFSAQQFPDLHSELNLSSLELGDSALYFCASTRGGFGETQYFGPGTRLLVL.

In this sample, this clone turned up once. The genes are TRBV5-1 and TRBJ1-3; D is undetermined. V was trimmed by 4 bases and J by 2 bases, leaving 10 bases between them. Germline assignment: CDR1 SGHRS and CDR2 YFSETQ. This CDR3 spans 14 amino acids. CDR3 nucleotide sequence: TGCGCCAGCAGCACGGGAGTAGCTGGAAACACCATATATTTT. It encodes CASSTGVAGNTIYF. The full variable domain, in which reference TRBV5-1 and TRBJ1-3 provide the parts outside the CDR3, is KAGVTQTPRYLIKTRGQQVTLSCSPISGHRSVSWYQQTPGQGLQFLFEYFSETQRNKGNFPGRFSGRQFSNSRSEMNVSTLELGDSALYLCASSTGVAGNTIYFGEGSWLTVV.

There are a few counts of this clone. The chain uses TRBV10-3 and TRBJ2-7, with D perhaps matching TRBD2 (5 bases). Germline-derived CDR1 and CDR2 are ENHRY and SYGVKD. The CDR3 sequence is 15 residues long. Trimming shortened V by 4 bases and J by 3 bases, and 16 bases separated the two germline ends. CDR3 sequence (DNA): TGTGCCATCAGTGGGGAGCCCCTAGGGATCTACGAGCAGTACTTC. Translated, it gives CAISGEPLGIYEQYF.

V usage is TRBV30 and J usage is TRBJ2-2; TRBD2 is a possible D gene (6 bases). The CDR3 extends over 16 amino acids. Trimming took off 3 bases at V and 5 bases at J, with 19 bases between the two ends. CDR1 and CDR2 (germline): GTSNPN, SVGIG (reference sequence). The CDR3 loop is CAWRGGRTPRTGELFF. CDR3 nucleotides: TGTGCCTGGAGGGGGGGTAGGACCCCGAGAACCGGGGAGCTGTTTTTT.

The V call is TRBV27, the J call TRBJ1-1, with unresolved D. Germline lookup yields CDR1 MNHEY and CDR2 SMNVEV (reference sequence). The V and J ends lost 2 bases and 1 base respectively, with 8 bases between them. The CDR3 is 14 amino acids. The CDR3 nucleotides are TGTGCCAGCAGTTTAAACGGGAGGAACACTGAAGCTTTCTTT. This sequence encodes CASSLNGRNTEAFF.

The chain is built from TRBV6-4 and TRBJ1-3; tentatively, D is TRBD1 (5 bases). V was trimmed by 9 bases and J by 4 bases, leaving 10 bases between them. Germline CDR1 is MRHNA and CDR2 is SNTAGT. There are 12 residues in the CDR3. The CDR3 loop reads CARQVAGNTIYF. CDR3 nucleotides: TGTGCCAGACAGGTCGCGGGAAACACCATATATTTT.

The DNA for the CDR3 is TGTGCCATCAGCTGGACAGAGGCTGGCTACACCTTC. Its translation is CAISWTEAGYTF. The V and J genes are TRBV10-3 and TRBJ1-2; D possibly corresponds to TRBD1 (6 bases). CDR1 is ENHRY and CDR2 is SYGVKD in the germline V gene. This CDR3 is 12 amino acids long. V lost 6 bases and J 7 bases, leaving 12 bases between the germline ends.

The V gene is TRBV7-9, the J gene TRBJ1-1; 7 bases line up with TRBD1. CDR1 and CDR2 from the germline V gene are SEHNR and FQNEAQ (reference sequence). CDR3 length: 14 amino acids. After removal of 2 bases from V and 5 bases from J, the junction contained 5 bases not matched to a gene. CDR3 nucleotides: TGTGCCAGCAGCTTACACGGGACAGCTACTGAAGCTTTCTTT. Amino acids: CASSLHGTATEAFF.

The chain joins TRBV5-1 to TRBJ2-1; D gene ambiguous. The length of the CDR3 is 13 residues. Germline V gene data show CDR1 as SGHRS and CDR2 as YFSETQ. The V gene lost 5 bases and the J gene lost 1 base, with 7 bases spanning the gap. CDR3 DNA sequence: TGCGCCAGCAGACTCCCTTCCTACAATGAGCAGTTCTTC. This encodes CASRLPSYNEQFF.

J is TRBJ1-1 and V is TRBV5-1; 8 nucleotides align to TRBD1. CDR1 and CDR2 (germline): SGHRS, YFSETQ. The CDR3 consists of 11 residues. V was clipped by 4 bases and J by 8 bases; unmatched bases: 1. The CDR3 sequence is CASSRDREAFF. The CDR3 region has the DNA TGCGCCAGCAGCCGGGACAGGGAAGCTTTCTTT. The full variable domain, with the rest looked up from reference TRBV5-1 and TRBJ1-1, is KAGVTQTPRYLIKTRGQQVTLSCSPISGHRSVSWYQQTPGQGLQFLFEYFSETQRNKGNFPGRFSGRQFSNSRSEMNVSTLELGDSALYLCASSRDREAFFGQGTRLTVV.

Here the CDR3 reads CASSLSGGFGETQYF. In nucleotides, the CDR3 is TGTGCCAGCAGTCTTAGCGGGGGGTTCGGAGAGACCCAGTACTTC. The chain has TRBV7-2 and TRBJ2-5; 10 bases are shared with TRBD2. Trimming took 6 bases from V and 4 from J; bases not matched to a gene: 8. Looked up from germline, CDR1 is SGHTA and CDR2 is FQGNSA. CDR3 length equals 15 residues.